Sequencing of this TCR beta chain was carried out in a study of CXCR3-negative and CXCR3-positive naive CD8 T cells. TRB cDNA libraries were made by UMI-labeled 5' RACE. TCRdb re-called the 5' RACE reads and shows each CDR3 protein once, DNA omitted. This table lists some 10,000 distinct CDR3 sequences. Sequencing was carried out using naive CXCR3- CD8+ T cells from blood. Stated subset: CD45RO-CCR7+CD27+CD95- naive CD8+ T cells lacking CXCR3 (TNR3-). The receptor was isolated from a human donor in good health. Some clones in this sample may be carry-over from other donors' samples.

CDR3: CSAPPRDREITEAFF. The chain recombines TRBV20-1 with TRBJ1-1; checking the TCRdb D call of TRBD1 is not possible without DNA. CDR3 length equals 15 residues. Germline V lookup: CDR1 DFQATT, CDR2 SNEGSKA (reference sequence).